The T cell receptor (beta chain) under discussion was sequenced for a study of control samples from healthy donors and cancer patients. Germline values: CDR1 MDHEN, CDR2 SYDVKM. The CDR3 covers 14 residues. V was trimmed by 4 bases and J by 0 bases, leaving 9 bases between them. Clones were sequenced by immunoSEQ multiplex PCR, and TCRdb holds only the in-frame ones, with some missing. The table lists about 230,000 clones, over 75% of them singletons. Specimen: PBMCs. The chain is built from TRBV28 and TRBJ1-1, with D possibly being TRBD1 (5 bases). The receptor was derived from a woman aged 55 to 70 with lung cancer. The CDR3 sequence: CASSSSTVNTEAFF. CDR3 in DNA: TGTGCCAGCAGTTCCTCGACAGTGAACACTGAAGCTTTCTTT.